This TCR beta chain stems from a study of blood T cell repertoires in COVID-19. As for the study in general: COVID-19 samples collected from the United States, Italy and Spain covered acute and convalescent phases. T cells, B-cell-depleted T cells, or PBMCs supplied cDNA or gDNA.

The CDR3 runs to 13 residues. The V end was cut by 4 bases, the J end by 10 bases, with 16 bases between. Germline V gene data show CDR1 as LGHDT and CDR2 as YNNKEL (reference sequence). As originally analysed: The assay estimated nucleated cells by amplifying reference gene primers. Generated by immunoSEQ multiplex PCR, the TCRdb table keeps only in-frame clones and is missing some. For V, J and clone size, that table is used; D and trimming come from the DNA. The sample lists 190,000 or so clones; around nine tenths were seen once. The receptor was derived from a man between 60 and 70 years old who had recovered from COVID-19. The rearrangement joins TRBV3-1 (or the pseudogene TRBV3-2) to TRBJ1-2, with a weak D call TRBD1 (5 bases). The sample consisted of peripheral blood. The CDR3 DNA reads TGTGCCAGCAGCCCGAGGACCCTCAGGGACTACACCTTC. It codes for CASSPRTLRDYTF.